This T cell receptor beta chain was sequenced during a study of blood T cell repertoires in COVID-19. Clones were sequenced by immunoSEQ multiplex PCR, and TCRdb holds only the in-frame ones, with some missing. The data show 90,000 to 100,000 clones, approximately 84% seen once. CDR3 length: 13 residues. Germline loops: CDR1 KGHSH, CDR2 LQKENI. V was pared by 2 bases and J by 2 bases, with 7 bases between. The chain carries TRBV18 and TRBJ2-7; D remains ambiguous. Sequencing was performed on peripheral blood. The sequence came from a man between 60 and 75 years old with acute or convalescent COVID-19. CDR3: CASSPEQPYEQYF. CDR3 coding DNA: TGTGCCAGCTCACCAGAACAGCCCTACGAGCAGTACTTC.